This record concerns one T cell receptor (beta chain) sequence. Its antigen remains unknown. CDR1 is SNHLY and CDR2 is FYNNEI in the germline V gene. CDR3 length equals 12 residues. Trimming shortened V by 9 bases and J by 1 base, and 9 bases separated the two germline ends. Healthy bone marrow donors supplied every sample. This specimen comes from a study of cytomegalovirus exposure and HLA in healthy donors. Regarding the study as a whole: Most observed TCR sequences were rare, whereas some public TCRs were detected in many donors.

A multiplex PCR was run with 60 Vbeta primers and 13 Jbeta primers. Repertoires were generated with immunoSEQ multiplex PCR, while TCRdb's copy carries only in-frame clones and drops some. The profile shows some 150,000 clones, nearly 80% of them singletons. The sequence was collected from a man aged 25 to 40 in good health and CMV-seropositive. The specimen was PBMCs. The chain has TRBV2 and TRBJ1-1; no reliable D call. CDR3 bases: TGTGCCAGTTCGAGGGAGAACACTGAAGCTTTCTTT. It codes for CASSRENTEAFF.